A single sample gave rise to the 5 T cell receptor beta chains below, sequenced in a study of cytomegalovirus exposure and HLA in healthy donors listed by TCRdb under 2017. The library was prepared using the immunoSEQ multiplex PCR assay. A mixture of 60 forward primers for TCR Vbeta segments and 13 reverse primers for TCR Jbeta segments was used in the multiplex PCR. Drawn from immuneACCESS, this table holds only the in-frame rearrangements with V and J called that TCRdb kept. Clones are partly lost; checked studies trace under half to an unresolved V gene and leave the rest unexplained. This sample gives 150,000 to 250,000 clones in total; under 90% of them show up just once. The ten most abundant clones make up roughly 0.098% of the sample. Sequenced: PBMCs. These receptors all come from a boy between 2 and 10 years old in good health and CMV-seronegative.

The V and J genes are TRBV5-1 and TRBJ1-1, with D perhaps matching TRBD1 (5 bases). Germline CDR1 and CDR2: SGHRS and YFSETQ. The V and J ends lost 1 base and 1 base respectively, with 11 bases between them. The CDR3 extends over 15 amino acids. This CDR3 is CASSLSLGQNTEAFF. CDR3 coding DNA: TGCGCCAGCAGCTTGAGCTTAGGACAGAACACTGAAGCTTTCTTT. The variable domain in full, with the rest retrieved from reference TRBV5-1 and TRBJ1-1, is KAGVTQTPRYLIKTRGQQVTLSCSPISGHRSVSWYQQTPGQGLQFLFEYFSETQRNKGNFPGRFSGRQFSNSRSEMNVSTLELGDSALYLCASSLSLGQNTEAFFGQGTRLTVV.

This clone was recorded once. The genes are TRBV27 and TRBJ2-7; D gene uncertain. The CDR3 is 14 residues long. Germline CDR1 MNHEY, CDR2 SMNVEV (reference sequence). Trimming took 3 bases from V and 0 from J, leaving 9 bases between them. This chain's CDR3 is CASSFRGFSYEQYF. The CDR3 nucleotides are TGTGCCAGCAGTTTTCGAGGTTTCTCCTACGAGCAGTACTTC.

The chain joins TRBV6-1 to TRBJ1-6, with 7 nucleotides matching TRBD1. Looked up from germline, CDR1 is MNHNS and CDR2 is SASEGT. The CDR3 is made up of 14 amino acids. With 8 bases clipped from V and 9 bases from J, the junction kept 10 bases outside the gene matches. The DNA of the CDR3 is TGTGCCAGCGTCCCGACAGGGATTAGTTCACCCCTCCACTTT. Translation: CASVPTGISSPLHF.

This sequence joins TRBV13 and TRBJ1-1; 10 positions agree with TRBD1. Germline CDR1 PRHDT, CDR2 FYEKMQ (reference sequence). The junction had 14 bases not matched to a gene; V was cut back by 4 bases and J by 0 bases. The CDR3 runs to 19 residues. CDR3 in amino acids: CASSWVSHRDRGLNTEAFF. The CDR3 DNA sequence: TGTGCCAGCAGCTGGGTAAGCCACCGGGACAGGGGCTTGAACACTGAAGCTTTCTTT.

CDR3: CASSVQPGGEQYF. The CDR3 DNA is TGTGCCAGCAGTGTTCAACCCGGGGGGGAGCAGTACTTC. The J gene is TRBJ2-7, the V gene TRBV2; TRBD2 matches 7 bases. Germline V gene sequence: CDR1 SNHLY, CDR2 FYNNEI. This CDR3 contains 13 residues. Trimming removed 4 bases from V and 7 bases from J; junction bases left unmatched: 7. Complete variable domain (other parts from reference TRBV2 and TRBJ2-7): EPEVTQTPSHQVTQMGQEVILRCVPISNHLYFYWYRQILGQKVEFLVSFYNNEISEKSEIFDDQFSVERPDGSNFTLKIRSTKLEDSAMYFCASSVQPGGEQYFGPGTRLTVT.